These 26 T cell receptor beta chains originate from one sample sequenced in a study of Graves' ophthalmopathy and Graves' hyperthyroidism. The authors amplified TCR beta CDR3 regions from RNA transcripts. First-round RT-PCR relied on HTBI primers, and a second-round multiplex PCR came next. MiXCR was run by TCRdb on the multiplex PCR reads, yielding one entry per CDR3 protein. The sample shows over 650,000 distinct CDR3 sequences, roughly 39% of them seen only once. Sequencing input: peripheral blood. These receptors all stem from an adult man with Graves' ophthalmopathy.

This clonotype was counted a few times. The genes are TRBV24-1 and TRBJ2-7; TRBD2 is a possible D gene (5 bases). Looked up from germline, CDR1 is KGHDR and CDR2 is SFDVKD. There are 13 residues in the CDR3. V lost 1 base, J lost 7 bases, and 10 bases lay in between. The CDR3 DNA reads as TGTGCCACCAGTGATTTTCGGGATGGTGAGCAGTACTTC. Protein sequence: CATSDFRDGEQYF.

Worth noting for this clonotype: At one end the junction does not follow the germline gene, possibly because of a read error. The rearrangement links TRBV10-3 to TRBJ2-2; D unresolved. The CDR3 consists of 13 residues. The V gene's germline CDR1 is ENHRY and CDR2 SYGVKD. The CDR3 spells CASSPTMVGELFF. The CDR3 coding sequence is TGTGCCAGCAGTCCTACAATGGTCGGGGAGCTGTTTTTT.

This rearrangement joins TRBV12-5 to TRBJ2-7, with a tentative D call TRBD1 (5 bases). This CDR3 region has 13 residues. Germline CDR1 reads LGHNT; CDR2 reads FRNRAP. The V and J ends lost 5 bases and 2 bases respectively, with 10 bases between them. CDR3 region: CASGTGDTYEQYF. The DNA for the CDR3 is TGTGCTAGTGGTACAGGTGATACCTACGAGCAGTACTTC.

The sample holds many counts of this clonotype. V and J are TRBV12-3 or TRBV12-4 and TRBJ1-5, with 8 nucleotides matching TRBD1. The CDR3 runs 14 residues. V dropped 8 bases and J dropped 5; count of bases not matched to a gene: 8. CDR3 DNA sequence: TGTGCCAGCGTAAGGACAGGGCAGGATCAGCCCCAGCATTTT. It specifies CASVRTGQDQPQHF.

This clonotype was counted a few times. The chain has TRBV20-1 and TRBJ1-1; D might be TRBD1 (5 bases). V lost 3 bases and J 0 bases, leaving 11 bases between the germline ends. Germline CDR1 and CDR2: DFQATT and SNEGSKA (reference sequence). The CDR3 loop spans 14 amino acids. CDR3 residues: CSARGDGMNTEAFF. CDR3 bases: TGCAGTGCTAGGGGGGACGGAATGAACACTGAAGCTTTCTTT.

The table lists this clonotype with many counts. This chain joins TRBV20-1 and TRBJ2-5; D perhaps matches TRBD2 (7 bases). The CDR3 consists of 15 residues. The V end was cut by 1 base, the J end by 3 bases, with 15 bases between. The germline V gene has CDR1 DFQATT and CDR2 SNEGSKA (reference sequence). As DNA, the CDR3 is TGCAGTGCTAGAGTGGGCGGGGGCCAAGAAGAGACCCAGTACTTC. Translated, it gives CSARVGGGQEETQYF.

This clonotype was seen repeatedly, ten times or more. The rearrangement uses TRBV4-3 and TRBJ1-2, with 8 bases lining up with TRBD1. The CDR3 is 16 residues long. CDR1 is LGHNA and CDR2 is YSLEER in the germline V gene. V lost 3 bases to trimming and J lost 2 bases; unmatched junction nucleotides: 8. The CDR3 DNA is TGCGCCAGCAGCCAGAGTCGGACAGGGTCCAACTATGGCTACACCTTC. It codes for CASSQSRTGSNYGYTF.

This clonotype was counted a few times. The V call is TRBV7-9, the J call TRBJ1-6; D unclear. The CDR3 sequence is 14 residues long. CDR1 is SEHNR, CDR2 FQNEAQ, per germline (reference sequence). Between the trimmed V and J ends, which lost 1 base and 5 bases, there was a span of 6 bases. The CDR3 sequence: CASSLGLDNSPLHF. The CDR3 nucleotides read TGTGCCAGCAGCTTAGGACTTGATAATTCACCCCTCCACTTT.

This clonotype appeared a single time. The V and J genes are TRBV7-9 and TRBJ2-7; D gene uncertain. V was clipped by 1 base and J by 9 bases, with 4 bases between them. From germline, CDR1 is SEHNR and CDR2 FQNEAQ (reference sequence). This CDR3 has 10 residues. The CDR3 loop is CASSLGRQYF. Written as DNA, the CDR3 is TGTGCCAGCAGCTTAGGTCGGCAGTACTTC.

In this sample, this clonotype turned up many times. V and J are TRBV7-2 and TRBJ2-7; D is unresolved. Germline V gene sequence: CDR1 SGHTA, CDR2 FQGNSA. The CDR3 runs 13 residues. V gave up 2 bases and J gave up 3 bases, with 8 bases separating them. The CDR3 DNA is TGTGCCAGCAGCTTAAAGCCTGACTACGAGCAGTACTTC. Its protein product is CASSLKPDYEQYF.

With respect to this clonotype: The germline gene is not matched at one end of the junction; a read error may be the cause. CDR3 region: CASSEEIFANTEAFF. The CDR3 nucleotides read TGTGCCAGCAGTGAAGAGATATTCGCAAACACTGAAGCTTTCTTT. The genes are TRBV10-3 and TRBJ1-1; D ambiguous. The CDR3 has 15 residues. Germline V gene data show CDR1 as ENHRY and CDR2 as SYGVKD.

The V gene is TRBV29-1, the J gene TRBJ2-1; D may be TRBD2 (5 bases). Germline V gene sequence: CDR1 SQVTM, CDR2 ANQGSEA. V was pared by 4 bases and J by 6 bases, with 13 bases between. The CDR3 is 13 amino acids. The CDR3 protein is CSVVSSWPNEQFF. The CDR3 DNA reads as TGCAGCGTTGTGTCTAGCTGGCCCAATGAGCAGTTCTTC.

As to this clonotype: This may be a read error: a much more frequent sequence differs by one nucleotide. The genes are TRBV5-1 and TRBJ1-5; no definite D call. The CDR3 is 15 residues long. Germline CDR1 reads SGHRS; CDR2 reads YFSETQ. V was pared by 4 bases and J by 12 bases, with 23 bases between. The CDR3 region has the DNA TGCGCCAGCAGCCAAGATCGTAGAGTTCGTCCGCTCCAGCATTTT. It translates to CASSQDRRVRPLQHF. The variable domain in full, completed from reference TRBV5-1 and TRBJ1-5, reads KAGVTQTPRYLIKTRGQQVTLSCSPISGHRSVSWYQQTPGQGLQFLFEYFSETQRNKGNFPGRFSGRQFSNSRSEMNVSTLELGDSALYLCASSQDRRVRPLQHFGDGTRLSIL.

This sequence joins TRBV7-9 and TRBJ2-5; unclear D gene. The J call is in doubt because the DNA end fits TRBJ2-1 better. The CDR3 has 12 residues. From germline, CDR1 is SEHNR and CDR2 FQNEAQ (reference sequence). CDR3: CASSQSGDEQFF. DNA for the CDR3: TGTGCCAGCAGCCAGTCCGGAGATGAGCAGTTCTTC.

The chain employs TRBV5-1 and TRBJ2-7; possible D gene TRBD2, 5 bases. Trimming took off 0 bases at V and 6 bases at J, with 7 bases between the two ends. Germline CDR1 is SGHRS and CDR2 is YFSETQ. The CDR3 loop spans 12 amino acids. The CDR3 DNA follows: TGCGCCAGCAGCTTGGTTACTAGCGAGCAGTACTTC. It translates to CASSLVTSEQYF.

Notes on this clonotype: Being one base from a much bigger clone, this may be a read error. The chain employs TRBV11-2 and TRBJ2-5; no reliable D call. CDR3 size: 11 residues. V lost 11 bases and J lost 2, with 9 bases in between. Germline-derived CDR1 and CDR2 are SGHAT and FQNNGV. CDR3 nucleotide sequence: TGTGCCGGCTGTGCACAAGAGACCCAGTACTTC. Translated, it gives CAGCAQETQYF.

This clonotype was seen many times. The J gene is TRBJ1-3, the V gene TRBV5-1; D is perhaps TRBD1 (5 bases). The CDR3 is 17 residues long. Germline CDR1 reads SGHRS; CDR2 reads YFSETQ. With 4 bases removed from V and 2 bases from J, the gap between germline ends came to 19 bases. The CDR3 DNA is TGCGCCAGCAGCCCCACACCTCCAGGGAATACTGGAAACACCATATATTTT. Protein sequence: CASSPTPPGNTGNTIYF.

This clonotype occurred many times. The rearrangement uses TRBV24-1 and TRBJ1-2; 9 bases agree with TRBD1. After removal of 5 bases from V and 4 bases from J, the junction contained 1 base not matched to a gene. Germline V gene sequence: CDR1 KGHDR, CDR2 SFDVKD. The CDR3 contains 13 residues. This chain's CDR3 is CATSGGQGYGYTF. As DNA, the CDR3 is TGTGCCACCAGTGGGGGACAGGGCTATGGCTACACCTTC.

To note about this clonotype: A read error is possible here, since a much larger clone lies one base away. V is TRBV7-9 and J is TRBJ2-7, with 8 bases aligning to TRBD1. Germline V gene lookup returns CDR1 SEHNR and CDR2 FQNEAQ (reference sequence). The V gene end was trimmed by 1 base and the J gene end by 3 bases; junction bases not matched to a gene: 2. This CDR3 spans 14 amino acids. The CDR3 loop reads CASSLGDRHYEQYF. The CDR3 bases are TGTGCCAGCAGCTTAGGGGACAGGCACTACGAGCAGTACTTC.

In this sample, this clonotype turned up many times. The V and J genes are TRBV6-5 and TRBJ1-5, with D possibly being TRBD1 (5 bases). Trimming stripped 2 bases from V and 6 bases from J, with 8 bases between. Per germline, CDR1 MNHEY and CDR2 SVGAGI. The CDR3 totals 13 residues. CDR3 nucleotides: TGTGCCAGCAGTTACAGGGGATCTCAGCCCCAGCATTTT. Translation gives CASSYRGSQPQHF.

At least ten counts were recorded for this clonotype. The chain uses TRBV20-1 and TRBJ1-4; D unclear. The V gene's germline CDR1 is DFQATT and CDR2 SNEGSKA (reference sequence). Trimming cost V 3 bases and J 10 bases, with 15 bases left between them. CDR3 length equals 13 residues. CDR3 loop: CSASRSPVGKLFF. CDR3 coding DNA: TGCAGTGCTAGTCGGTCACCGGTTGGAAAACTGTTTTTT.

This chain links TRBV20-1 with TRBJ2-7; 10 nucleotides match TRBD1. CDR3 length: 15 amino acids. The V gene's germline CDR1 is DFQATT and CDR2 SNEGSKA (reference sequence). V gave up 1 base and J gave up 1 base; unmatched junction bases: 4. CDR3 in amino acids: CSARGGDRGSYEQYF. The CDR3 bases are TGCAGTGCTAGAGGTGGGGACAGGGGATCCTACGAGCAGTACTTC.

The genes are TRBV25-1 and TRBJ2-5; D is unresolved. Trimming removed 4 bases at V and 5 bases at J, with 14 bases between. Per the germline V gene, CDR1 is MGHDK and CDR2 is SYGVNS. This CDR3 comprises 14 residues. The chain's CDR3 is CASSARNSAETQYF. The DNA for the CDR3 is TGTGCCAGCAGTGCTAGAAATAGTGCGGAGACCCAGTACTTC.

This clonotype was detected ten times or more. This chain uses TRBV10-2 with TRBJ1-6; D is possibly TRBD1 (5 bases). Germline lookup yields CDR1 WSHSY and CDR2 SAAADI. The CDR3 covers 13 residues. Trimming stripped 3 bases from V and 9 bases from J, with 9 bases between. In DNA, the CDR3 is TGCGCCAGCAGTGATCCAGGGACTTCACCCCTCCACTTT. It is translated as CASSDPGTSPLHF.

This clonotype was observed a handful of times. The gene calls are TRBV29-1 and TRBJ2-7; D possibly corresponds to TRBD2 (6 bases). Near its end, the DNA agrees better with TRBJ2-1, so the J call may be wrong. There are 12 residues in the CDR3. Germline assignment: CDR1 SQVTM and CDR2 ANQGSEA. DNA of the CDR3: TGCAGCGTTGAAGTGACAGCGGGCGAGCAGTTCTTC. Translation: CSVEVTAGEQFF.

This clonotype was detected ten times or more. The V call is TRBV20-1, the J call TRBJ1-5, with a weak D call TRBD1 (5 bases). The germline V and J ends were trimmed by 0 bases and 2 bases, with 14 bases remaining between them. CDR3 length: 16 amino acids. Germline V gives CDR1 DFQATT, CDR2 SNEGSKA (reference sequence). The CDR3 coding sequence is TGCAGTGCTAGAGATATGCAGGGAATGGGCAATCAGCCCCAGCATTTT. Amino acids: CSARDMQGMGNQPQHF.